This TCR beta chain was profiled in a study of blood T cell repertoires in COVID-19. In the study overall: The origin of the acute and convalescent COVID-19 samples was the United States, Italy and Spain. Nucleic acid was either cDNA or gDNA, and it came from T cells, B-cell-depleted T cells, or PBMCs.

Per germline, CDR1 MNHEY and CDR2 SMNVEV (reference sequence). The ends were cut back, 5 bases at V and 0 bases at J, with 10 bases in the middle. The CDR3 runs to 14 residues. This clone is judged large. TCRdb's copy holds only in-frame clones and misses some; the assay was immunoSEQ multiplex PCR. Counted here are 10,000 to 15,000 clones, about three quarters occurring once; the ten biggest clones make up about a tenth. Seattle cases were enrolled at active infection and followed longitudinally. Sequencing was done on a sample of peripheral blood. The chain combines TRBV27 with TRBJ1-2; weak D call: TRBD1 (6 bases). This sequence originates from a man aged 55 to 70 with COVID-19, enrolled during active disease. The CDR3 loop reads CASSTQGANYGYTF. CDR3 sequence (DNA): TGTGCCAGCAGTACACAGGGAGCTAACTATGGCTACACCTTC.